The T cell receptor beta chain described here comes from a study of T cells in Graves' hyperthyroidism and ophthalmopathy. Template material for amplifying TCR beta CDR3 regions consisted of RNA transcripts. Using the HTBI primer set, a first-round RT-PCR was run on the TCR CDR3. Each CDR3 protein is one row after TCRdb ran MiXCR on the multiplex PCR reads. The sample contains hundreds of thousands of distinct CDR3 sequences, about 16% of which appear only once. In its sample, this clonotype was seen many times. This receptor was identified in a woman aged 40 to 50 with Graves' ophthalmopathy. Sequencing was performed on blood.

CDR3 protein: CASSSPTGRFTEAFF. CDR3 in DNA: TGTGCCAGCAGTTCACCGACAGGGAGGTTTACTGAAGCTTTCTTT. The chain joins TRBV6-1 to TRBJ1-1, with 7 bases identical to TRBD1. With V trimmed by 5 bases and J by 5 bases, 11 bases remained unmatched. Germline V gives CDR1 MNHNS, CDR2 SASEGT. This CDR3 contains 15 residues.